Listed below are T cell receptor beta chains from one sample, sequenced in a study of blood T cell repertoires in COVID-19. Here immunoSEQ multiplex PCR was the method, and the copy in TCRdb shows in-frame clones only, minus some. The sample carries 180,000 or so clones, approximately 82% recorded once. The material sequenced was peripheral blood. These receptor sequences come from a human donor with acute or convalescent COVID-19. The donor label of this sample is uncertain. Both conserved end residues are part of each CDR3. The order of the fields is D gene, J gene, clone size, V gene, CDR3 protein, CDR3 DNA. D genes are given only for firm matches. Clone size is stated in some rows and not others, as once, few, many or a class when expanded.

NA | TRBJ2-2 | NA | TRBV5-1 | CASSSGQGGTGELFF | TGCGCCAGCAGCTCAGGGCAGGGAGGTACCGGGGAGCTGTTTTTT
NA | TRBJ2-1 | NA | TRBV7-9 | CASSFDTNEQFF | TGTGCCAGCAGCTTCGACACCAATGAGCAGTTCTTC
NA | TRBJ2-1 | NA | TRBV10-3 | CAISEAESYNEQFF | TGTGCCATCAGTGAGGCGGAGTCCTACAATGAGCAGTTCTTC
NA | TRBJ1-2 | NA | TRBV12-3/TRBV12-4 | CASSLYGVNGYTF | TGTGCCAGCAGTTTATACGGGGTAAATGGCTACACCTTC
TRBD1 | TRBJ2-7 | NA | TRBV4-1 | CASSQEAGTGGSYEQYF | TGCGCCAGCAGCCAAGAAGCCGGGACAGGGGGATCCTACGAGCAGTACTTC
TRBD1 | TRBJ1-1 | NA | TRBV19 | CASSILTGGSNTEAFF | TGTGCCAGTAGTATCTTAACAGGGGGCTCGAACACTGAAGCTTTCTTT
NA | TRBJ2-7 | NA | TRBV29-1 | CSVVSGVYEQYF | TGCAGCGTTGTGTCAGGGGTCTACGAGCAGTACTTC
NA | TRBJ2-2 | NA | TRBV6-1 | CASSEGELHGELFF | TGTGCCAGCAGTGAAGGCGAGCTCCACGGGGAGCTGTTTTTT
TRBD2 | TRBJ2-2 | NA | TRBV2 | CASSPPRGAGTGELFF | TGTGCCAGCAGTCCCCCGCGGGGGGCGGGCACCGGGGAGCTGTTTTTT
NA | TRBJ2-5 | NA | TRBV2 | CASSDQGRRRETQYF | TGTGCCAGCAGCGACCAGGGCCGCCGCAGGGAGACCCAGTACTTC
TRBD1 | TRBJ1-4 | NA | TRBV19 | CATRPQGATNEKLFF | TGTGCCACACGCCCGCAGGGGGCGACTAATGAAAAACTGTTTTTT
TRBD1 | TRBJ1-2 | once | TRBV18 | CASSPARDRINYGYTF | TGTGCCAGCTCACCAGCCCGGGACAGGATAAACTATGGCTACACCTTC
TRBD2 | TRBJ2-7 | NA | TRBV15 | CATSRTSGSYEQYF | TGTGCCACCAGCAGGACTAGCGGGAGTTACGAGCAGTACTTC
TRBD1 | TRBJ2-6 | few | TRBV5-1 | CASNYRDSSGANVLTF | TGCGCCAGCAACTACCGGGACAGCTCTGGGGCCAACGTCCTGACTTTC
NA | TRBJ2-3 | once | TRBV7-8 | CASSPVGEGGTDTQYF | TGTGCCAGCAGCCCCGTCGGGGAGGGGGGCACAGATACGCAGTATTTT
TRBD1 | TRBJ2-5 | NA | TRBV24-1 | CATSDSGTGGETQYF | TGTGCCACCAGTGATTCCGGGACAGGGGGGGAGACCCAGTACTTC